This paragraph reports one TCR beta chain. The data were taken from a study of blood T cell repertoires in COVID-19. Overall study: Some COVID-19 samples were acute and others convalescent; all came from the United States, Italy and Spain. T cells, B-cell-depleted T cells, or PBMCs supplied cDNA or gDNA.

Trimming stripped 4 bases from V and 6 bases from J, with 13 bases between. The CDR3 consists of 13 residues. The germline CDR1 and CDR2 sequences are LGHDT and YNNKEL (reference sequence). Study processing details: Reference gene primer amplification gave estimated nucleated cell counts. The repertoire was sequenced with immunoSEQ multiplex PCR; TCRdb's copy has only in-frame clones and lacks some. V and J calls and clone size are given by that table; D and trimming were obtained from the DNA. Among about 180,000 clones, 86% were seen once, and the ten largest hold 7% to 10%. Sequences were obtained from peripheral blood. The clonotype originates from a man aged 50 or older with active or convalescent COVID-19. The chain employs TRBV3-1 (or the pseudogene TRBV3-2) and TRBJ2-7; no clear D gene. CDR3 region: CASSRSRDSEQYF. For the CDR3, the DNA is TGTGCCAGCAGCCGTAGCAGAGATAGCGAGCAGTACTTC.